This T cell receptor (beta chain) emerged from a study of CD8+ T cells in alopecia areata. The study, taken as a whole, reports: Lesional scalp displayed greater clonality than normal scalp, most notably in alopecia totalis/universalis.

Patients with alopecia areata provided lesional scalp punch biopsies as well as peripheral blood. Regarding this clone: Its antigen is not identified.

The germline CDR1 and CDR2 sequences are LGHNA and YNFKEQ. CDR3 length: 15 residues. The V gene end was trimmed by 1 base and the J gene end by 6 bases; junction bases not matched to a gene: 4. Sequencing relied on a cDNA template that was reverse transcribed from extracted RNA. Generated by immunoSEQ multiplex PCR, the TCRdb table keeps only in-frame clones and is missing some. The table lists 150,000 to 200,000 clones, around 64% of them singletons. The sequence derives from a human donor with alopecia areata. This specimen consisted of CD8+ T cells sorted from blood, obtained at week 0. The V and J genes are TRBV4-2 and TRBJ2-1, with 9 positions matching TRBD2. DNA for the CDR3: TGTGCCAGCAGCCAAGGACTAGCGGTTGGCAATGAGCAGTTCTTC. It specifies CASSQGLAVGNEQFF.